The TCR beta chain under discussion was sequenced for a study of T cell responses to AZD1222 COVID-19 vaccine. Study-wide points: Reportedly, close to half of spike-specific TCRs are directed against unmutated variant regions.

This clone was counted a few times. What it recognizes is unknown. Sequencing used immunoSEQ multiplex PCR; TCRdb keeps in-frame clones, though not all of them. This table holds 85,000 to 130,000 clones, 89% found once. The CDR3 is 16 amino acids. V lost 7 bases, J lost 3 bases, and 18 bases lay in between. Germline loops: CDR1 MNHEY, CDR2 SMNVEV (reference sequence). The sequencing used peripheral blood, collected on day 0 of AZD1222 vaccination. This clonotype was obtained from an adult in good health. This chain uses TRBV27 with TRBJ1-4; D remains ambiguous. CDR3 sequence: CASKNRMSASNEKLFF. The CDR3, as DNA: TGTGCCAGCAAAAACCGGATGTCAGCTTCTAATGAAAAACTGTTTTTT.